This T cell receptor (beta chain) appears in the sequencing data of a study of shared clonotypes between healthy human individuals. For the study at large: Donor composition was a couple of women and a few men, aged 18 to 49.

With regard to this clone: No antigen is known for it.

Study observations and caveats: Clonotypes that were shared across four donors made up 4.5% to 5% of naive CD4 clonotypes. Relative to memory subsets, naive subsets generally showed larger estimated richness.

The assay was immunoSEQ multiplex PCR, and TCRdb's table has in-frame clones only and misses some. Seen here are hundreds of thousands of clones, 73% observed once, and the top ten hold under 2%. Sequenced material: memory CD4+ T cells sorted from blood. The subset is: CD45RA-negative fraction. The clonotype comes from a woman aged 25 to 45 in good health.

CDR3: CASDRRGVNQPQHF. CDR3 nucleotide sequence: TGTGCCAGTGACAGAAGAGGGGTCAATCAGCCCCAGCATTTT. V gene TRBV19 combines with J gene TRBJ1-5; weak D call: TRBD1 (5 bases). Germline V lookup: CDR1 LNHDA, CDR2 SQIVND (reference sequence). With 8 bases removed from V and 3 bases from J, the gap between germline ends came to 14 bases. The length of the CDR3 is 14 residues.